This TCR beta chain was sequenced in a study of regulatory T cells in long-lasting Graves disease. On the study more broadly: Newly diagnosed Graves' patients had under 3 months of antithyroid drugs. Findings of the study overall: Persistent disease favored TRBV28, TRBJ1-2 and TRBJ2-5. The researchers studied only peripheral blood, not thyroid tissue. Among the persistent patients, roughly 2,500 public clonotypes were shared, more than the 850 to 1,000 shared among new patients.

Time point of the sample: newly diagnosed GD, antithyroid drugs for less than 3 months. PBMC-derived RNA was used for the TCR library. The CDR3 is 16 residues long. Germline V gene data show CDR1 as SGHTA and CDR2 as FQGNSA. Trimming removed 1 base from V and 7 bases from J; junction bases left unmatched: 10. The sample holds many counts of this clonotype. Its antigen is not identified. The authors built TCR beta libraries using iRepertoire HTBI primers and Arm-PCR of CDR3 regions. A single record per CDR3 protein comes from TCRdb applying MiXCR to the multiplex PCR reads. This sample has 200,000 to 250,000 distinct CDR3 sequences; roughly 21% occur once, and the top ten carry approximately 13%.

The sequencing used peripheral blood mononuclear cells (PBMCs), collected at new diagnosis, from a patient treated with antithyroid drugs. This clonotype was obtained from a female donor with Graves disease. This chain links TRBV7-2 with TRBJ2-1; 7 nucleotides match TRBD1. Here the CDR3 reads CASSLEVWTGRNEQFF. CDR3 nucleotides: TGTGCCAGCAGCTTAGAGGTCTGGACAGGTAGGAATGAGCAGTTCTTC.